Each of the 23 T cell receptor beta chains below was sequenced from the same sample in a study of shared clonotypes between healthy human individuals. Here immunoSEQ multiplex PCR was the method, and the copy in TCRdb shows in-frame clones only, minus some. Among about 340,000 clones listed, roughly 80% were seen once. Sequencing was carried out using memory CD4+ T cells sorted from blood. The sample's subset: CD45RA-negative fraction. The receptors were sampled from a man aged 25 to 40 in good health.

The chain joins TRBV9 to TRBJ2-6, with 7 bases lining up with TRBD2. Per the germline V gene, CDR1 is SGDLS and CDR2 is YYNGEE. The CDR3 has 15 amino acids. V dropped 4 bases and J dropped 4; count of bases not matched to a gene: 5. This CDR3 is CASSPRGVGANVLTF. CDR3 nucleotides: TGTGCCAGCAGCCCACGGGGGGTCGGGGCCAACGTCCTGACTTTC.

In its sample, this clone was seen a few times. The chain couples TRBV19 to TRBJ1-1; a possible D gene is TRBD1 (5 bases). The length of the CDR3 is 13 residues. Germline V gives CDR1 LNHDA, CDR2 SQIVND (reference sequence). The ends were cut back, 5 bases at V and 4 bases at J, with 11 bases in the middle. This CDR3 is CASSQGGVTEAFF. The DNA for the CDR3 is TGTGCCAGTAGTCAGGGAGGTGTCACTGAAGCTTTCTTT. The full variable domain, completed using reference TRBV19 and TRBJ1-1, is DGGITQSPKYLFRKEGQNVTLSCEQNLNHDAMYWYRQDPGQGLRLIYYSQIVNDFQKGDIAEGYSVSREKKESFPLTVTSAQKNPTAFYLCASSQGGVTEAFFGQGTRLTVV.

This rearrangement joins TRBV2 to TRBJ2-2; D may be TRBD2 (6 bases). CDR1 SNHLY and CDR2 FYNNEI come from the germline V gene. The CDR3 extends over 14 amino acids. Trimming pared 8 bases from V and 4 bases from J, leaving 14 bases between. CDR3 amino acids: CASHIAELTGELFF. CDR3 sequence (DNA): TGTGCCAGCCACATAGCGGAGCTCACCGGGGAGCTGTTTTTT.

The chain couples TRBV15 to TRBJ2-1, with 13 bases identical to TRBD2. The CDR3 runs to 18 residues. V trimming: 1 base; J trimming: 2 bases; junction bases outside the gene matches: 5. Germline assignment: CDR1 LNHNV and CDR2 YYDKDF (reference sequence). DNA of the CDR3: TGTGCCACCAGCAGAGGCCCCGGGACTAGCGGGGCCTACAATGAGCAGTTCTTC. Translated, it gives CATSRGPGTSGAYNEQFF.

This clone was seen once. The rearrangement joins TRBV6-6 to TRBJ1-5, with a weak D call TRBD1 (6 bases). Germline V gene sequence: CDR1 MNHNY, CDR2 SVGAGI (reference sequence). This CDR3 spans 15 amino acids. The V gene lost 6 bases and the J gene lost 1 base, with 13 bases spanning the gap. Written as DNA, the CDR3 is TGTGCCAGCAGACAGAGGACAGAGAGCAATCAGCCCCAGCATTTT. This encodes CASRQRTESNQPQHF.

For the CDR3, the DNA is TGCGCCAGCAGCTTCTACACAGATACGCAGTATTTT. It codes for CASSFYTDTQYF. The chain carries TRBV5-1 and TRBJ2-3, with D uncertain. V lost 2 bases and J lost 2, with 3 bases in between. From germline, CDR1 is SGHRS and CDR2 YFSETQ. This CDR3 region has 12 residues.

J is TRBJ2-7 and V is TRBV28; no firm D call. This CDR3 region has 16 residues. The ends were cut back, 9 bases at V and 0 bases at J, with 21 bases in the middle. Germline CDR1 is MDHEN and CDR2 is SYDVKM. The CDR3 sequence is CASSIRQAKSSYEQYF. For the CDR3, the DNA is TGTGCCAGTAGTATACGGCAGGCCAAAAGCTCCTACGAGCAGTACTTC.

DNA of the CDR3: TGCGCCAGCAGCCAGCCGGGACGGAGTACCACCTACGAGCAGTACTTC. Protein: CASSQPGRSTTYEQYF. This chain joins TRBV4-1 and TRBJ2-7; D tentatively fits TRBD1 or TRBD2 (5 bases each). Deletions cut 3 bases from V and 2 bases from J, with 17 bases between. The germline CDR1 and CDR2 sequences are MGHRA and YSYEKL. The CDR3 runs to 16 residues.

V usage is TRBV9 and J usage is TRBJ1-1; 7 bases map to TRBD1. The CDR3 extends over 13 amino acids. Germline CDR1 SGDLS, CDR2 YYNGEE. Trimming at V came to 4 bases and at J to 7 bases, leaving 7 bases not matched to a gene. CDR3 loop: CASSSRDSGEAFF. The CDR3 DNA sequence: TGTGCCAGCAGCTCAAGGGACAGCGGTGAAGCTTTCTTT.

The chain combines TRBV13 with TRBJ2-1; D gene uncertain. Germline loops: CDR1 PRHDT, CDR2 FYEKMQ (reference sequence). V was pared by 2 bases and J by 8 bases, with 10 bases between. CDR3 length equals 13 residues. The CDR3 sequence: CASSLPGPYEQFF. Written as DNA, the CDR3 is TGTGCCAGCAGCTTACCGGGCCCATATGAGCAGTTCTTC.

This clone was counted between two and nine times. The chain is built from TRBV2 and TRBJ2-7; D perhaps matches TRBD1 (6 bases). This CDR3 has 17 amino acids. CDR1 is SNHLY, CDR2 FYNNEI, per germline. The V end lost 6 bases, the J end lost 0 bases, and 21 bases lay between the germline ends. The CDR3 region is CASREGLDRFSSYEQYF. CDR3 bases: TGTGCCAGCAGAGAGGGATTGGACAGATTTAGCTCCTACGAGCAGTACTTC.

The rearrangement joins TRBV2 to TRBJ1-6; TRBD1 matches at 7 bases. Looked up from germline, CDR1 is SNHLY and CDR2 is FYNNEI. Unmatched junction bases numbered 5, after V lost 4 bases and J lost 14 bases. This CDR3 region has 12 residues. CDR3 protein: CASSGQGLTLHF. DNA of the CDR3: TGTGCCAGCAGTGGACAGGGTCTAACCCTCCACTTT.

The rearrangement uses TRBV6-1 and TRBJ1-5; 7 nucleotides match TRBD1. The V gene end was trimmed by 6 bases and the J gene end by 4 bases; junction bases not matched to a gene: 9. This CDR3 is built from 15 residues. Germline CDR1 is MNHNS and CDR2 is SASEGT. As DNA, the CDR3 is TGTGCCAGCAGGGATGGCGGGACAGCTAATCAGCCCCAGCATTTT. Its protein is CASRDGGTANQPQHF.

This chain links TRBV19 with TRBJ1-2; the D gene is possibly TRBD1 (5 bases). The CDR3 spans 14 residues. V lost 5 bases and J 8 bases, leaving 18 bases between the germline ends. Germline V CDR1 and CDR2: LNHDA, SQIVND (reference sequence). The CDR3: CASSSRRFGDGYTF. CDR3 coding DNA: TGTGCCAGTAGTTCCAGACGGTTTGGGGACGGCTACACCTTC.

This chain joins TRBV11-1 and TRBJ2-4; the D gene is possibly TRBD1 (6 bases). CDR1 SGHAT and CDR2 FQDESV come from the germline V gene (reference sequence). This CDR3 is built from 18 residues. Trimming pared 1 base from V and 0 bases from J, leaving 16 bases between. CDR3 DNA: TGTGCCAGCAGCTTAGTCGGTGTTGGACAGATAGCCAAAAACATTCAGTACTTC. Its translation: CASSLVGVGQIAKNIQYF. Together with reference TRBV11-1 and TRBJ2-4, the CDR3 gives the full variable domain: EAEVAQSPRYKITEKSQAVAFWCDPISGHATLYWYRQILGQGPELLVQFQDESVVDDSQLPKDRFSAERLKGVDSTLKIQPAELGDSAMYLCASSLVGVGQIAKNIQYFGAGTRLSVL.

The chain couples TRBV11-2 to TRBJ2-5, with TRBD1 matching 8 bases. The junction had 4 bases not matched to a gene; V was cut back by 2 bases and J by 5 bases. The CDR3 length is 14 residues. Germline CDR1 reads SGHAT; CDR2 reads FQNNGV. The CDR3 nucleotides read TGTGCCAGCAGCTTATCGACAGGGGCTGAGACCCAGTACTTC. It codes for CASSLSTGAETQYF.

This clone was detected only once. The rearrangement joins TRBV11-2 to TRBJ1-3, with D unresolved. The CDR3 consists of 14 residues. Trimming took 2 bases from V and 4 from J, leaving 9 bases between them. Germline V gene data show CDR1 as SGHAT and CDR2 as FQNNGV. The CDR3 here is CASSLNLGGNTIYF. The CDR3 nucleotides read TGTGCCAGCAGCTTAAATCTCGGGGGAAACACCATATATTTT.

This clone turned up a few times. This chain joins TRBV11-2 and TRBJ1-1, with D possibly matching TRBD1 (5 bases). CDR1 is SGHAT, CDR2 FQNNGV, per germline. CDR3 length: 13 residues. V lost 1 base and J 8 bases, leaving 11 bases between the germline ends. The CDR3 region is CASSLVGAGEAFF. CDR3 coding DNA: TGTGCCAGCAGCTTAGTAGGGGCGGGAGAAGCTTTCTTT. Full variable domain (rest looked up from reference TRBV11-2 and TRBJ1-1): EAGVAQSPRYKIIEKRQSVAFWCNPISGHATLYWYQQILGQGPKLLIQFQNNGVVDDSQLPKDRFSAERLKGVDSTLKIQPAKLEDSAVYLCASSLVGAGEAFFGQGTRLTVV.

J is TRBJ2-4 and V is TRBV6-5; 9 bases match TRBD2. Losses at the gene ends were 1 base for V and 11 bases for J; bases not matched to a gene: 6. CDR1 is MNHEY and CDR2 is SVGAGI in the germline V gene. This CDR3 contains 14 residues. The CDR3 loop reads CASSYLAGEGVQYF. The DNA of the CDR3 is TGTGCCAGCAGTTACTTAGCGGGAGAAGGGGTTCAGTACTTC.

Comment on this clone: Distinct nucleotide sequences in the sample also encode this CDR3. V gene TRBV5-1 combines with J gene TRBJ2-2; D call uncertain. This CDR3 region has 13 residues. Trimming shortened V by 0 bases and J by 4 bases, and 4 bases separated the two germline ends. The germline V gene encodes CDR1 SGHRS and CDR2 YFSETQ. CDR3 nucleotides: TGCGCCAGCAGCTTGGACGGCACCGGGGAGCTGTTTTTT. Translating gives CASSLDGTGELFF.

This clone was observed a handful of times. This chain connects TRBV10-2 to TRBJ2-7; D gene unclear. The CDR3 has 12 residues. Trimming pared 3 bases from V and 6 bases from J, leaving 9 bases between. Germline V lookup: CDR1 WSHSY, CDR2 SAAADI. In DNA, the CDR3 is TGCGCCAGCAGTGAAGGGTCCCCCGAGCAGTACTTC. The encoded protein is CASSEGSPEQYF.

The CDR3 region is CATFSGTQYF. The CDR3 nucleotides are TGTGCCACCTTTAGCGGTACGCAGTATTTT. This chain connects TRBV28 to TRBJ2-3; D perhaps matches TRBD2 (6 bases). CDR3 length equals 10 residues. The V end was cut by 10 bases, the J end by 8 bases, with 10 bases between. CDR1 and CDR2 (germline): MDHEN, SYDVKM. Supplemented by reference TRBV28 and TRBJ2-3, the full variable domain reads DVKVTQSSRYLVKRTGEKVFLECVQDMDHENMFWYRQDPGLGLRLIYFSYDVKMKEKGDIPEGYSVSREKKERFSLILESASTNQTSMYLCATFSGTQYFGPGTRLTVL.

This clone came up once. The V call is TRBV29-1, the J call TRBJ1-1; the D gene is possibly TRBD1 (5 bases). The CDR3 is 12 amino acids. Germline CDR1 SQVTM, CDR2 ANQGSEA. V was cut by 4 bases and J by 4 bases, with 10 bases left in between. The CDR3 region has the DNA TGCAGCGTTGTCCAGGGACTCACTGAAGCTTTCTTT. Protein product: CSVVQGLTEAFF.